The 18 T cell receptor beta chains reported below all come from one sample, sequenced in a study of OX40 agonist ivuxolimab in advanced cancers. The protocol was immunoSEQ multiplex PCR, while the TCRdb copy is restricted to in-frame clones and leaves out a portion. Of tens of thousands of clones in the sample, about 88% are singletons; the top ten hold around 0.29%. Source: CD4+ or CD8+ T cells sorted from blood, taken in a trial of the OX40 agonist ivuxolimab. The receptor set was obtained from an adult with an advanced solid tumor such as melanoma, head and neck, liver or kidney cancer.

V is TRBV5-1 and J is TRBJ1-3; 7 nucleotides align to TRBD1. CDR3 length: 16 amino acids. In germline, CDR1 is SGHRS, CDR2 YFSETQ. The junction had 3 bases not matched to a gene; V was cut back by 0 bases and J by 0 bases. The CDR3 region has the DNA TGCGCCAGCAGCTTGGAGGACAGGCCCTCTGGAAACACCATATATTTT. Its translation is CASSLEDRPSGNTIYF. The full variable domain, in which reference TRBV5-1 and TRBJ1-3 provide the parts outside the CDR3, is KAGVTQTPRYLIKTRGQQVTLSCSPISGHRSVSWYQQTPGQGLQFLFEYFSETQRNKGNFPGRFSGRQFSNSRSEMNVSTLELGDSALYLCASSLEDRPSGNTIYFGEGSWLTVV.

The chain combines TRBV6-5 with TRBJ1-2; the D gene is possibly TRBD1 (5 bases). Germline V lookup: CDR1 MNHEY, CDR2 SVGAGI. The CDR3 totals 11 residues. Trimming removed 6 bases from V and 6 bases from J, with 8 bases in between. CDR3 coding DNA: TGTGCCAGCAGAACCAGGGATGGCTACACCTTC. Amino acids: CASRTRDGYTF.

The V gene is TRBV27, the J gene TRBJ1-3; maybe TRBD1 (6 bases). The CDR3 loop spans 14 amino acids. CDR1 and CDR2 from the germline V gene are MNHEY and SMNVEV (reference sequence). The V and J ends lost 5 bases and 4 bases respectively, with 12 bases between them. The DNA of the CDR3 is TGTGCCAGCAGTGTACAGGGAGGGGGAAACACCATATATTTT. Amino acid sequence: CASSVQGGGNTIYF.

The chain uses TRBV7-8 and TRBJ1-2, with D hard to call. V was pared by 5 bases and J by 7 bases, with 14 bases between. The CDR3 length is 13 residues. Germline values: CDR1 SGHVS, CDR2 FQNEAQ. CDR3 amino acids: CASSQDTRPGYTF. The CDR3 DNA is TGTGCCAGCAGCCAAGACACCCGCCCTGGCTACACCTTC.

This clone was seen only a few times. V usage is TRBV2 and J usage is TRBJ1-6, with TRBD1 as a possible D gene (6 bases). Trimming stripped 7 bases from V and 1 base from J, with 17 bases between. This CDR3 is built from 17 residues. Germline V gives CDR1 SNHLY, CDR2 FYNNEI. In DNA, the CDR3 is TGTGCCAGCACTTCAGGGGAACAAAAGTCCTATAATTCACCCCTCCACTTT. Its protein is CASTSGEQKSYNSPLHF.

The V gene is TRBV6-1, the J gene TRBJ2-3; 8 positions agree with TRBD1. The CDR3 has 18 amino acids. Germline V gene lookup returns CDR1 MNHNS and CDR2 SASEGT. The V segment lost 4 bases and the J segment 3 bases; nucleotides outside the gene matches: 15. The DNA for the CDR3 is TGTGCCAGCAGTGTCGGCTTTACCGGGACAGGAACTACAGATACGCAGTATTTT. As protein: CASSVGFTGTGTTDTQYF.

V is TRBV27 and J is TRBJ2-7, with 8 positions matching TRBD1. The junction had 5 bases not matched to a gene; V was cut back by 6 bases and J by 1 base. The CDR3 is 14 amino acids. Germline lookup yields CDR1 MNHEY and CDR2 SMNVEV (reference sequence). As DNA, the CDR3 is TGTGCCAGCAGGTGGACAGGGCCGTCCTACGAGCAGTACTTC. It specifies CASRWTGPSYEQYF.

This rearrangement joins TRBV30 to TRBJ1-1; D perhaps matches TRBD1 (6 bases). V lost 1 base and J lost 5, with 17 bases in between. Germline CDR1 reads GTSNPN; CDR2 reads SVGIG (reference sequence). CDR3 length equals 15 residues. CDR3 DNA sequence: TGTGCCTGGAGTGGGTCGGGGGGCCGCGTGACTGAAGCTTTCTTT. Residues: CAWSGSGGRVTEAFF.

The chain has TRBV6-6 and TRBJ1-2; 7 bases map to TRBD1. This CDR3 is 16 amino acids long. With V trimmed by 2 bases and J by 1 base, 7 bases remained unmatched. Germline assignment: CDR1 MNHNY and CDR2 SVGAGI (reference sequence). The CDR3 region is CASSYLGDSRNYGYTF. The DNA for the CDR3 is TGTGCCAGCAGTTACCTGGGGGACAGTCGTAACTATGGCTACACCTTC.

The V and J genes are TRBV5-1 and TRBJ1-3; TRBD1 aligns across 8 bases. With 4 bases clipped from V and 3 bases from J, the junction kept 3 bases outside the gene matches. Germline-derived CDR1 and CDR2 are SGHRS and YFSETQ. This CDR3 comprises 14 residues. CDR3 residues: CASSETGDGNTIYF. The CDR3 DNA follows: TGCGCCAGCAGCGAGACAGGGGATGGAAACACCATATATTTT.

The gene calls are TRBV7-2 and TRBJ2-1; 9 bases agree with TRBD1. Germline CDR1 is SGHTA and CDR2 is FQGNSA. CDR3 length: 15 residues. V lost 5 bases, J lost 6 bases, and 8 bases stayed unmatched. Here the CDR3 reads CASSLQGALGNEQFF. DNA for the CDR3: TGTGCCAGCAGCCTACAGGGGGCCTTGGGCAATGAGCAGTTCTTC.

This clone was observed a single time. The V and J genes are TRBV6-1 and TRBJ2-5, with D possibly TRBD1 on 5 matching bases. The J call may be incorrect, as the DNA end agrees better with TRBJ2-7. The CDR3 runs to 16 residues. Germline-derived CDR1 and CDR2 are MNHNS and SASEGT. CDR3 in amino acids: CASSDQGQSNTYEQYF. The CDR3 DNA sequence: TGTGCCAGCAGTGACCAGGGCCAGTCAAACACCTACGAGCAGTACTTC.

The CDR3: CASSQVGRGQGASPLHF. The CDR3 DNA follows: TGTGCCAGCAGCCAAGTAGGACGGGGACAGGGGGCTTCACCCCTCCACTTT. This sequence joins TRBV14 and TRBJ1-6, with 12 bases lining up with TRBD1. CDR1 is SGHDN, CDR2 FVKESK, per germline. J lost 9 bases, V lost 1 base, and 7 bases had no gene match. The CDR3 extends over 17 amino acids. The whole variable domain, remainder taken from reference TRBV14 and TRBJ1-6, is EAGVTQFPSHSVIEKGQTVTLRCDPISGHDNLYWYRRVMGKEIKFLLHFVKESKQDESGMPNNRFLAERTGGTYSTLKVQPAELEDSGVYFCASSQVGRGQGASPLHFGNGTRLTVT.

This chain links TRBV6-5 with TRBJ1-2; weak D call: TRBD1 (6 bases). Germline V gene sequence: CDR1 MNHEY, CDR2 SVGAGI. Between the trimmed V and J ends, which lost 0 bases and 3 bases, there was a span of 8 bases. This CDR3 spans 14 amino acids. CDR3 residues: CASSYSGADYGYTF. CDR3 bases: TGTGCCAGCAGTTACTCGGGGGCGGACTATGGCTACACCTTC.

The CDR3 here is CASSRVGNNEQFF. Written as DNA, the CDR3 is TGTGCCAGCAGCAGGGTAGGAAACAATGAGCAGTTCTTC. The chain carries TRBV7-2 and TRBJ2-1; the D is unclear. V lost 5 bases and J lost 5, with 10 bases in between. CDR1 is SGHTA and CDR2 is FQGNSA in the germline V gene. CDR3 length: 13 residues.

The genes are TRBV7-2 and TRBJ1-2; TRBD1 matches 7 bases. Losses at the gene ends were 4 bases for V and 2 bases for J; bases not matched to a gene: 4. CDR3 length: 14 residues. From germline, CDR1 is SGHTA and CDR2 FQGNSA. CDR3 amino acids: CASSWKTGNYGYTF. In DNA form, the CDR3 reads TGTGCCAGCAGCTGGAAGACAGGGAACTATGGCTACACCTTC.

This clone was detected only once. This rearrangement joins TRBV5-1 to TRBJ2-7; 9 bases are shared with TRBD1. CDR3 length equals 13 residues. J gave up 12 bases and V 4 bases, and 11 bases lay outside the gene matches. Per germline, CDR1 SGHRS and CDR2 YFSETQ. CDR3 region: CASSGPGQGLLYF. The CDR3 DNA follows: TGCGCCAGCAGCGGACCGGGACAGGGTTTATTGTACTTC. The variable domain in full, completed from reference TRBV5-1 and TRBJ2-7, reads KAGVTQTPRYLIKTRGQQVTLSCSPISGHRSVSWYQQTPGQGLQFLFEYFSETQRNKGNFPGRFSGRQFSNSRSEMNVSTLELGDSALYLCASSGPGQGLLYFGPGTRLTVT.

This clone has a handful of counts. The chain has TRBV30 and TRBJ1-1; D gene unclear. Germline V gene sequence: CDR1 GTSNPN, CDR2 SVGIG (reference sequence). V lost 0 bases to trimming and J lost 5 bases, with 4 bases between them. This CDR3 comprises 11 residues. Here the CDR3 DNA reads TGTGCCTGGAGTGTACAAACTGAAGCTTTCTTT. It codes for CAWSVQTEAFF.